Shown below are 5 T cell receptor beta chains from a single sample sequenced in a study of human T cells and chemical hapten exposure. TCRdb reprocessed the 5' RACE reads via MiXCR and lists one record per CDR3 protein. The data contain approximately 80,000 distinct CDR3 sequences, around 15% of them singletons. Whole blood that had not been fractionated was the source of extracted total RNA. The receptors were gathered from a female donor in good health.

This clonotype has more than one count but fewer than ten. The rearrangement uses TRBV7-2 and TRBJ2-3, with D maybe TRBD1 (6 bases). The V and J ends lost 1 base and 3 bases respectively, with 8 bases between them. Germline CDR1 and CDR2: SGHTA and FQGNSA. The CDR3 loop spans 14 amino acids. The CDR3 region has the DNA TGTGCCAGCAGCTTAGACAGGGCTACAGATACGCAGTATTTT. It is translated as CASSLDRATDTQYF.

The sample holds a few counts of this clonotype. This chain uses TRBV6-1 with TRBJ2-7; 8 nucleotides match TRBD1. The ends lost 7 bases at V and 9 bases at J; junction bases unmatched: 14. The CDR3 consists of 14 residues. Germline values: CDR1 MNHNS, CDR2 SASEGT. CDR3: CASIPGGQGGLQYF. As DNA, the CDR3 is TGTGCCAGCATCCCGGGCGGACAGGGAGGATTGCAGTACTTC.

This chain connects TRBV20-1 to TRBJ1-1; tentative D call: TRBD1 (5 bases). V shed 5 bases and J shed 4 bases, with 20 bases lying between them. The CDR3 consists of 15 residues. In germline, CDR1 is DFQATT, CDR2 SNEGSKA (reference sequence). CDR3 DNA sequence: TGCAGTGCTCCCGAGGCGGGGGTCGGACGCACTGAAGCTTTCTTT. Translation: CSAPEAGVGRTEAFF.

This clonotype was detected ten times or more. The chain couples TRBV24-1 to TRBJ2-1; a weak D match, TRBD2 (6 bases). The ends were cut back, 9 bases at V and 7 bases at J, with 15 bases in the middle. CDR1 and CDR2 (germline): KGHDR, SFDVKD. This CDR3 contains 13 residues. CDR3 bases: TGTGCCACCCAGTACGGGGGAGTGAATGAGCAGTTCTTC. This gives the protein CATQYGGVNEQFF.

This clonotype was seen a few times. CDR3 sequence (DNA): TGTGCCACCAGCAGAGATTCCGAGGGGATGGCTGAAGCTTTCTTT. This gives the protein CATSRDSEGMAEAFF. The V and J genes are TRBV15 and TRBJ1-1; weak D call: TRBD1 (5 bases). The V gene's germline CDR1 is LNHNV and CDR2 YYDKDF (reference sequence). Trimming pared 0 bases from V and 6 bases from J, leaving 14 bases between. The CDR3 length is 15 residues.